What follows are 32 T cell receptor beta chains derived from one specimen sequenced in a study of blood T cell repertoires in COVID-19 (TCRdb year 2020). Libraries were made using the immunoSEQ multiplex PCR assay. What TCRdb holds here is the immuneACCESS table cut down to in-frame rearrangements. Part of the clones is not present; checked against another copy, under half of the missing clones reflect an unresolved V gene, and the others are unexplained. The sample data list approximately 290,000 clones, and roughly nine tenths of these were observed just once. About 2% of the sample belongs to the ten largest clones. The sample was peripheral blood. These receptor sequences come from a woman in her 30s with COVID-19, enrolled during active disease.

This chain links TRBV24-1 with TRBJ2-3, with TRBD2 matching 9 bases. The CDR3 covers 16 residues. The J segment lost 4 bases and the V segment lost 4 bases, leaving 8 bases of the junction unmatched. Germline V gene data show CDR1 as KGHDR and CDR2 as SFDVKD. This chain's CDR3 is CATSEGSGRWADTQYF. As DNA, the CDR3 is TGTGCCACCAGTGAGGGCAGCGGGAGGTGGGCAGATACGCAGTATTTT.

The chain has TRBV19 and TRBJ1-1, with D hard to call. Germline-derived CDR1 and CDR2 are LNHDA and SQIVND (reference sequence). Trimming took off 8 bases at V and 9 bases at J, with 13 bases between the two ends. The CDR3 consists of 11 residues. CDR3 in amino acids: CASGPGSQAFF. CDR3 bases: TGTGCCAGTGGACCGGGATCCCAAGCTTTCTTT.

The rearrangement joins TRBV7-9 to TRBJ2-3, with D unresolved. V lost 1 base and J 3 bases, leaving 5 bases between the germline ends. Germline CDR1 reads SEHNR; CDR2 reads FQNEAQ (reference sequence). This CDR3 region has 13 residues. As DNA, the CDR3 is TGTGCCAGCAGCTTAGGAGCAACAGATACGCAGTATTTT. This sequence encodes CASSLGATDTQYF.

This chain uses TRBV5-4 with TRBJ2-1; a weak D match, TRBD1 (6 bases). CDR1 SGHNT and CDR2 YYREEE come from the germline V gene (reference sequence). The CDR3 is 13 residues long. The V gene lost 2 bases and the J gene lost 5 bases, with 8 bases spanning the gap. The CDR3 DNA follows: TGTGCCAGCAGCTTACAGGGTAACAATGAGCAGTTCTTC. This sequence encodes CASSLQGNNEQFF. Full variable domain (rest looked up from reference TRBV5-4 and TRBJ2-1): ETGVTQSPTHLIKTRGQQVTLRCSSQSGHNTVSWYQQALGQGPQFIFQYYREEENGRGNFPPRFSGLQFPNYSSELNVNALELDDSALYLCASSLQGNNEQFFGPGTRLTVL.

The gene calls are TRBV2 and TRBJ1-5, with D uncertain. Germline-derived CDR1 and CDR2 are SNHLY and FYNNEI. The CDR3 is 13 residues long. Trimming removed 7 bases from V and 0 bases from J, with 7 bases in between. The CDR3 region is CASTEISNQPQHF. In DNA form, the CDR3 reads TGTGCCAGCACAGAAATTAGCAATCAGCCCCAGCATTTT. Filled out from reference TRBV2 and TRBJ1-5, the complete variable domain reads EPEVTQTPSHQVTQMGQEVILRCVPISNHLYFYWYRQILGQKVEFLVSFYNNEISEKSEIFDDQFSVERPDGSNFTLKIRSTKLEDSAMYFCASTEISNQPQHFGDGTRLSIL.

The chain carries TRBV7-9 and TRBJ2-7; TRBD2 aligns across 11 bases. This CDR3 has 15 residues. In germline, CDR1 is SEHNR, CDR2 FQNEAQ (reference sequence). Trimming removed 5 bases from V and 4 bases from J; junction bases left unmatched: 7. CDR3 coding DNA: TGTGCCAGCAGCGCCACCGGGACTAGCGGATACGAGCAGTACTTC. Translating gives CASSATGTSGYEQYF.

The chain carries TRBV28 and TRBJ1-1; D uncertain. The V gene's germline CDR1 is MDHEN and CDR2 SYDVKM. V shed 3 bases and J shed 0 bases, with 11 bases lying between them. The CDR3 is 15 amino acids. In DNA, the CDR3 is TGTGCCAGCAGTTTCCCACAGAGTATGAACACTGAAGCTTTCTTT. This gives the protein CASSFPQSMNTEAFF.

V is TRBV30 and J is TRBJ2-7; 8 bases align to TRBD1. CDR1 is GTSNPN and CDR2 is SVGIG in the germline V gene (reference sequence). J was trimmed by 6 bases and V by 2 bases; bases with no gene match: 6. The CDR3 has 13 amino acids. As DNA, the CDR3 is TGTGCCTGGAGTACCAGACAGGGGAGCGAGCAGTACTTC. Its translation: CAWSTRQGSEQYF.

This chain joins TRBV25-1 and TRBJ2-7, with 7 bases identical to TRBD1. V shed 4 bases, J shed 5 bases, and the junction held 8 bases outside the gene matches. The CDR3 runs to 14 residues. The germline V gene has CDR1 MGHDK and CDR2 SYGVNS. The CDR3 here is CASSGIDRADEQYF. The CDR3 coding sequence is TGTGCCAGCAGTGGGATTGACAGGGCCGACGAGCAGTACTTC.

This chain links TRBV11-2 with TRBJ2-7; TRBD2 matches 7 bases. Per germline, CDR1 SGHAT and CDR2 FQNNGV. The CDR3 spans 15 residues. Losses at the gene ends were 5 bases for V and 2 bases for J; bases not matched to a gene: 9. In DNA form, the CDR3 reads TGTGCCAGCAGCGCTCCCGGGACTACCACCTACGAGCAGTACTTC. As protein: CASSAPGTTTYEQYF.

The J gene is TRBJ2-4, the V gene TRBV7-2; TRBD2 agrees at 10 bases. Trimming cost V 2 bases and J 6 bases; bases outside gene matches: 10. This CDR3 comprises 17 residues. Germline assignment: CDR1 SGHTA and CDR2 FQGNSA. CDR3 DNA sequence: TGTGCCAGCAGCTTATATGAGCGGGAGGGCCGTAGAAACATTCAGTACTTC. It is translated as CASSLYEREGRRNIQYF.

The rearrangement links TRBV4-2 to TRBJ2-1; 9 bases match TRBD2. There are 17 residues in the CDR3. Losses at the gene ends were 5 bases for V and 7 bases for J; bases not matched to a gene: 15. Germline V lookup: CDR1 LGHNA, CDR2 YNFKEQ. CDR3 DNA sequence: TGTGCCAGCAGCTTTATGTCTGGCGGGAGGGCTTTTAATGAGCAGTTCTTC. Encoded protein: CASSFMSGGRAFNEQFF.

The gene calls are TRBV5-1 and TRBJ2-3, with D perhaps TRBD2 (5 bases). The germline V gene has CDR1 SGHRS and CDR2 YFSETQ. The CDR3 has 14 residues. Trimming took 4 bases from V and 4 from J, leaving 13 bases between them. CDR3 DNA: TGCGCCAGCAGCGGGGAGACCGCGGCAGATACGCAGTATTTT. This codes for CASSGETAADTQYF.

The CDR3 protein is CATSRDHTGGSYNEQFF. The CDR3 DNA reads as TGTGCCACCAGCAGAGATCATACAGGGGGGTCCTACAATGAGCAGTTCTTC. V and J are TRBV15 and TRBJ2-1; 8 nucleotides line up with TRBD1. Germline CDR1 and CDR2: LNHNV and YYDKDF (reference sequence). The CDR3 runs 17 residues. V lost 0 bases to trimming and J lost 1 base; unmatched junction nucleotides: 5.

This chain links TRBV2 with TRBJ1-1; unclear D gene. V gave up 7 bases and J gave up 6 bases, with 15 bases separating them. Germline values: CDR1 SNHLY, CDR2 FYNNEI. This CDR3 contains 13 residues. CDR3 sequence: CASTLERESEAFF. CDR3 nucleotide sequence: TGTGCCAGCACTTTGGAGAGAGAGTCTGAAGCTTTCTTT.

The V call is TRBV11-2, the J call TRBJ2-7; D might be TRBD1 (6 bases). Germline values: CDR1 SGHAT, CDR2 FQNNGV. The CDR3 has 15 amino acids. V lost 6 bases to trimming and J lost 3 bases, with 18 bases between them. CDR3 residues: CASRRATGTSYEQYF. For the CDR3, the DNA is TGTGCCAGCAGAAGAGCCACCGGGACAAGCTACGAGCAGTACTTC.

This clone has just one count. This chain links TRBV5-4 with TRBJ2-1, with TRBD2 matching 10 bases. V dropped 4 bases and J dropped 10; count of bases not matched to a gene: 5. The CDR3 runs 13 residues. Germline loops: CDR1 SGHNT, CDR2 YYREEE (reference sequence). In nucleotides, the CDR3 is TGTGCCAGCAGCCTAGCGGGAGTGGGAGAGCAGTTCTTC. Amino acid sequence: CASSLAGVGEQFF.

The chain recombines TRBV19 with TRBJ1-1, with 8 bases identical to TRBD1. The germline V gene encodes CDR1 LNHDA and CDR2 SQIVND (reference sequence). This CDR3 spans 16 amino acids. V lost 3 bases, J lost 4 bases, and 10 bases stayed unmatched. The CDR3 here is CASSIVWTGRATEAFF. CDR3 bases: TGTGCCAGTAGTATCGTCTGGACAGGGAGGGCCACTGAAGCTTTCTTT.

The J gene is TRBJ2-7, the V gene TRBV11-2; D not certain. CDR3 length: 16 residues. The germline V and J ends were trimmed by 0 bases and 2 bases, with 14 bases remaining between them. Germline CDR1 reads SGHAT; CDR2 reads FQNNGV. The CDR3 loop is CASSLDLSGSAYEQYF. CDR3 DNA sequence: TGTGCCAGCAGCTTAGATCTATCCGGGTCCGCCTACGAGCAGTACTTC. The full variable domain, its missing parts supplied by reference TRBV11-2 and TRBJ2-7, is EAGVAQSPRYKIIEKRQSVAFWCNPISGHATLYWYQQILGQGPKLLIQFQNNGVVDDSQLPKDRFSAERLKGVDSTLKIQPAKLEDSAVYLCASSLDLSGSAYEQYFGPGTRLTVT.

About this clone: Additional DNA sequences in this sample encode the identical CDR3. The rearrangement links TRBV6-5 to TRBJ1-6; TRBD1 matches 8 bases. The CDR3 is made up of 14 amino acids. CDR1 is MNHEY and CDR2 is SVGAGI in the germline V gene. Losses at the gene ends were 6 bases for V and 10 bases for J; bases not matched to a gene: 8. The CDR3 coding sequence is TGTGCCAGCAGCTCCGGGACAGGAGGCTCACCCCTCCACTTT. The encoded protein is CASSSGTGGSPLHF.

The chain employs TRBV19 and TRBJ1-3; 8 positions agree with TRBD1. The germline gives CDR1 LNHDA, CDR2 SQIVND (reference sequence). With V trimmed by 0 bases and J by 3 bases, 4 bases remained unmatched. The CDR3 extends over 16 amino acids. The CDR3 DNA follows: TGTGCCAGTAGTATAGAAGGACAGGGACTTGGAAACACCATATATTTT. Protein product: CASSIEGQGLGNTIYF.

The chain employs TRBV11-2 and TRBJ1-5; D gene ambiguous. CDR1 SGHAT and CDR2 FQNNGV come from the germline V gene. This CDR3 contains 14 residues. V was cut by 5 bases and J by 5 bases, with 13 bases left in between. For the CDR3, the DNA is TGTGCCAGCAGCCCAGACGGAGGTTATCAGCCCCAGCATTTT. Protein sequence: CASSPDGGYQPQHF.

CDR3 nucleotides: TGTGCCAGCAGCTTAGACAGTGCGAACACTGAAGCTTTCTTT. It translates to CASSLDSANTEAFF. The chain employs TRBV7-9 and TRBJ1-1; D ambiguous. V shed 1 base and J shed 1 base, with 7 bases lying between them. The germline V gene encodes CDR1 SEHNR and CDR2 FQNEAQ (reference sequence). CDR3 length: 14 amino acids.

This chain links TRBV27 with TRBJ1-3, with D perhaps TRBD1 (6 bases). This CDR3 comprises 15 residues. The V end was cut by 6 bases, the J end by 1 base, with 13 bases between. Germline V lookup: CDR1 MNHEY, CDR2 SMNVEV (reference sequence). The CDR3 region is CASRQGFFSGNTIYF. In nucleotides, the CDR3 is TGTGCCAGCAGACAGGGCTTTTTTTCTGGAAACACCATATATTTT.

This chain joins TRBV13 and TRBJ2-2, with a weak D call TRBD2 (5 bases). There are 16 residues in the CDR3. The germline gives CDR1 PRHDT, CDR2 FYEKMQ (reference sequence). The V end lost 6 bases, the J end lost 0 bases, and 14 bases lay between the germline ends. This CDR3 is CASRRAGPSNTGELFF. CDR3 nucleotides: TGTGCCAGCAGGAGGGCAGGACCCTCGAACACCGGGGAGCTGTTTTTT.

The gene calls are TRBV28 and TRBJ2-7; 9 positions match TRBD1. The CDR3 runs 15 residues. Germline CDR1 MDHEN, CDR2 SYDVKM. V shed 3 bases and J 2 bases; nucleotides not matched to a gene: 5. The CDR3 reads CASSFGGTGTYEQYF. In DNA form, the CDR3 reads TGTGCCAGCAGTTTCGGCGGGACAGGGACCTACGAGCAGTACTTC. The whole variable domain, filled in from reference TRBV28 and TRBJ2-7, reads DVKVTQSSRYLVKRTGEKVFLECVQDMDHENMFWYRQDPGLGLRLIYFSYDVKMKEKGDIPEGYSVSREKKERFSLILESASTNQTSMYLCASSFGGTGTYEQYFGPGTRLTVT.

The chain combines TRBV7-8 with TRBJ2-7; D remains unclear. Trimming shortened V by 1 base and J by 5 bases, and 15 bases separated the two germline ends. CDR3 length: 15 residues. Germline CDR1 is SGHVS and CDR2 is FQNEAQ. CDR3 region: CASSLGPNRANEQYF. The CDR3 coding sequence is TGTGCCAGCAGCTTAGGCCCAAACAGAGCTAACGAGCAGTACTTC.

The rearrangement links TRBV5-6 to TRBJ2-2, with unresolved D. V gave up 0 bases and J gave up 3 bases, with 12 bases separating them. The germline gives CDR1 SGHDT, CDR2 YYEEEE. The CDR3 length is 16 residues. CDR3 loop: CASSLGDTTYTGELFF. The CDR3 DNA reads as TGTGCCAGCAGCTTGGGCGACACGACGTACACCGGGGAGCTGTTTTTT.

The chain recombines TRBV7-2 with TRBJ1-1, with 8 bases lining up with TRBD1. The CDR3 contains 13 residues. CDR1 SGHTA and CDR2 FQGNSA come from the germline V gene. V shed 5 bases, J shed 8 bases, and the junction held 7 bases outside the gene matches. DNA of the CDR3: TGTGCCAGCAGCAGCACTAGGGACAGGGAAGCTTTCTTT. Translating it yields CASSSTRDREAFF.

The J gene is TRBJ1-1, the V gene TRBV5-1; D is unresolved. The germline CDR1 and CDR2 sequences are SGHRS and YFSETQ. The CDR3 totals 16 residues. Trimming took off 4 bases at V and 1 base at J, with 17 bases between the two ends. CDR3 in amino acids: CASSPGPGSKNTEAFF. CDR3 DNA sequence: TGCGCCAGCAGCCCCGGTCCGGGGTCAAAGAACACTGAAGCTTTCTTT.

This chain joins TRBV5-1 and TRBJ1-1; unclear D gene. Deletions cut 0 bases from V and 1 base from J, with 10 bases between. The length of the CDR3 is 15 residues. Germline CDR1 is SGHRS and CDR2 is YFSETQ. The DNA of the CDR3 is TGCGCCAGCAGCTTGGAAGCGGGGTCGAACACTGAAGCTTTCTTT. It yields the protein CASSLEAGSNTEAFF. The full variable domain, in which reference TRBV5-1 and TRBJ1-1 provide the parts outside the CDR3, is KAGVTQTPRYLIKTRGQQVTLSCSPISGHRSVSWYQQTPGQGLQFLFEYFSETQRNKGNFPGRFSGRQFSNSRSEMNVSTLELGDSALYLCASSLEAGSNTEAFFGQGTRLTVV.

This clone was seen only once. The chain employs TRBV19 and TRBJ1-5; TRBD1 might be the D (6 bases). Per the germline V gene, CDR1 is LNHDA and CDR2 is SQIVND (reference sequence). CDR3 length: 15 amino acids. Trimming pared 10 bases from V and 0 bases from J, leaving 16 bases between. The CDR3 coding sequence is TGTGCCATCTCGTTGGGACACTATAGCAATCAGCCCCAGCATTTT. Residues: CAISLGHYSNQPQHF.